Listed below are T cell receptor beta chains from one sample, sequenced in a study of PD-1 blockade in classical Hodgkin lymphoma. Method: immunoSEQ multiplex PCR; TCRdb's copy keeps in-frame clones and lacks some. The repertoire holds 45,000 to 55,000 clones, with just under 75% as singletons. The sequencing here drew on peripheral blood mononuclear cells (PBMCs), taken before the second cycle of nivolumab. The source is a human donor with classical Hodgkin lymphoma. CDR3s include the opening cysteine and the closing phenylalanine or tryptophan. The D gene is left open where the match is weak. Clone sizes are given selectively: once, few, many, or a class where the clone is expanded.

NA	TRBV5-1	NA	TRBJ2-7	TGCGCCAGCAGGATCCAGGACGGATCCTACGAGCAGTACTTC	CASRIQDGSYEQYF
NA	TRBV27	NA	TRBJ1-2	TGTGCCAGCAGTTCCCACCCGGGCCCAGCGGGCTACACCTTC	CASSSHPGPAGYTF
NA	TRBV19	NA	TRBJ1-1	TGTGCCAGTAGTATACGGCGGAATGAAGCTTTCTTT	CASSIRRNEAFF
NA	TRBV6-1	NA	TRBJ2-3	TGTGCCAGCAGACCTCTAGCGTTTAGCACAGATACGCAGTATTTT	CASRPLAFSTDTQYF
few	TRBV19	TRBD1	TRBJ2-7	TGTGCCAGTAGGCGCGGGCAGGGGGCCGAACTTGGAGAGCAGTACTTC	CASRRGQGAELGEQYF
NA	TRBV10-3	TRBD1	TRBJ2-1	TGTGCCATCAGTCCTCCCGGGACAGGGTACAATGAGCAGTTCTTC	CAISPPGTGYNEQFF
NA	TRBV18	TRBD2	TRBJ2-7	TGTGCCAGCTCACCACGGACGGGGGGGTCCTACGAGCAGTACTTC	CASSPRTGGSYEQYF
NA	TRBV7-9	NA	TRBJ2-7	TGTGCCAGCAGCTTGGGTCTGGGACACCACGAGCAGTACTTC	CASSLGLGHHEQYF
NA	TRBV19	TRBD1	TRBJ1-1	TGTGCCAGTAGTTTTCTTTCAGGGGGCACCGCTGAAGCTTTCTTT	CASSFLSGGTAEAFF
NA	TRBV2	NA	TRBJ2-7	TGTGCCAGCAGCCGCCGGGCCGAGCAGTACTTC	CASSRRAEQYF
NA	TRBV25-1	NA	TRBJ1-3	TGTGCCAGCAGTGACCGGGGGGGGGCTGGAAACACCATATATTTT	CASSDRGGAGNTIYF
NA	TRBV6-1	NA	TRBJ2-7	TGTGCCAGCAAAGGACAGCCCTCCGAGCAGTACTTC	CASKGQPSEQYF
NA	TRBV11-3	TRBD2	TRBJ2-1	TGTGCCAGCAGCTTAGCCCACGGACTAGCGGGAGAAAATGAGCAGTTCTTC	CASSLAHGLAGENEQFF
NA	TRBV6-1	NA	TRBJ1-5	TGCGCCAGCTTTACAGGTAGCAATCAGCCCCAGCATTTT	CASFTGSNQPQHF
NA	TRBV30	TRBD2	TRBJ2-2	TGTGCCTGGGATAGCGGGCAGGTGAACACCGGGGAGCTGTTTTTT	CAWDSGQVNTGELFF
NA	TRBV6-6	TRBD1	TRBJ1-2	TGTGCCAGCAGAGGGCGGACAGGGGGCGACTATGGCTACACCTTC	CASRGRTGGDYGYTF
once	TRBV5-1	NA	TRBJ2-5	TGCGCCAGCAGCTTGAAAGTCCAACAAGAGACCCAGTACTTC	CASSLKVQQETQYF
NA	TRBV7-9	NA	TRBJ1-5	TGTGCCAGCAGCTTAATCGGGGAACAGCCCCAGCATTTT	CASSLIGEQPQHF